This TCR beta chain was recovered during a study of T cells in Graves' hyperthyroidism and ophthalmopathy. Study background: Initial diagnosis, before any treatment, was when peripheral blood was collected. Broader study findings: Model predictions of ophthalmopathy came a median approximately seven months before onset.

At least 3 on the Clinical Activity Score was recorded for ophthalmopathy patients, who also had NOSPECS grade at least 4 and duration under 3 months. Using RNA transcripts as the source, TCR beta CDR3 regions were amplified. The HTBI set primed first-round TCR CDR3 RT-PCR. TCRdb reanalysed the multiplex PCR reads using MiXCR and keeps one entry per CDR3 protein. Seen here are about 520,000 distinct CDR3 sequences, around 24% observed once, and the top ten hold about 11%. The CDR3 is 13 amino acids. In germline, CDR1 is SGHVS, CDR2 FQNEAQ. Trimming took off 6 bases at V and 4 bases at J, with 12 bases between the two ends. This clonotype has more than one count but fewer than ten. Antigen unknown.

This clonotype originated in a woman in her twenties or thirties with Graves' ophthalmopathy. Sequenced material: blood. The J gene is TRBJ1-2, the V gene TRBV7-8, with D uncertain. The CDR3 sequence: CASRPSGSYGYTF. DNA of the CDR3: TGTGCCAGCAGACCCTCGGGGTCCTATGGCTACACCTTC.